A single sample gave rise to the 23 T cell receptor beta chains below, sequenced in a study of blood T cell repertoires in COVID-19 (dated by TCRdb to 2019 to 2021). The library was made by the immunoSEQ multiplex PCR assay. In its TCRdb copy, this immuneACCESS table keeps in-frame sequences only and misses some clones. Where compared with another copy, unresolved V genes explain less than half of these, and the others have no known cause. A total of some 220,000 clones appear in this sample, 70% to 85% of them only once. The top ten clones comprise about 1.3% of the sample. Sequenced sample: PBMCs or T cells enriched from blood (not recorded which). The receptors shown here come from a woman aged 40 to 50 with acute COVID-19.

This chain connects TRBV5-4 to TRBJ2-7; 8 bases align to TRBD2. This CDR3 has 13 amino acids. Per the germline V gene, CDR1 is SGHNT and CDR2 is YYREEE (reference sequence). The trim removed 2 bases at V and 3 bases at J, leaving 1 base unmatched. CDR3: CASSFAGGYEQYF. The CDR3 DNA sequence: TGTGCCAGCAGCTTCGCGGGAGGCTACGAGCAGTACTTC.

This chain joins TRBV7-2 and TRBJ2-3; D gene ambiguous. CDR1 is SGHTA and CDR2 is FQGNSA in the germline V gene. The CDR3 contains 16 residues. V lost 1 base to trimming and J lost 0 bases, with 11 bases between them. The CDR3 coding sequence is TGTGCCAGCAGCTTAGGGGTGCGGCGCAGCACAGATACGCAGTATTTT. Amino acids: CASSLGVRRSTDTQYF. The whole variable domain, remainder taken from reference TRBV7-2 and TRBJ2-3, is GAGVSQSPSNKVTEKGKDVELRCDPISGHTALYWYRQSLGQGLEFLIYFQGNSAPDKSGLPSDRFSAERTGGSVSTLTIQRTQQEDSAVYLCASSLGVRRSTDTQYFGPGTRLTVL.

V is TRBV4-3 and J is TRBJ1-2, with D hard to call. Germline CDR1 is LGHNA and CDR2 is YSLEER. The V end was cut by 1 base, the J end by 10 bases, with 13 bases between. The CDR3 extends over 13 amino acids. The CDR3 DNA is TGCGCCAGCAGCCAAGGAGGAGGGATGCCCTACACCTTC. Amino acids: CASSQGGGMPYTF.

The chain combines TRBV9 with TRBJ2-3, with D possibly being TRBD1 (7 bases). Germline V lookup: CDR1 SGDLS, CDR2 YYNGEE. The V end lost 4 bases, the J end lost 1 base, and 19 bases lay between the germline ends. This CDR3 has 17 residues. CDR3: CASSTRQGGAGTDTQYF. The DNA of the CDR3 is TGTGCCAGCAGCACTCGACAGGGAGGAGCAGGCACAGATACGCAGTATTTT.

This CDR3 reads CASSALAVLANTGELFF. Written as DNA, the CDR3 is TGTGCCAGCAGCGCTCTAGCGGTCCTGGCGAACACCGGGGAGCTGTTTTTT. The chain employs TRBV9 and TRBJ2-2, with 7 bases fitting TRBD2. The CDR3 sequence is 17 residues long. CDR1 is SGDLS and CDR2 is YYNGEE in the germline V gene. V was clipped by 3 bases and J by 0 bases; unmatched bases: 8.

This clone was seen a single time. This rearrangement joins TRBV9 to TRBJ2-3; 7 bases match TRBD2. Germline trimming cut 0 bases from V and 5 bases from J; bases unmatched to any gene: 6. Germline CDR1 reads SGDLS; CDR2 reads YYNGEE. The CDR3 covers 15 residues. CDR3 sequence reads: CASSVGGGSGDTQYF. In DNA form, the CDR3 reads TGTGCCAGCAGCGTAGGTGGCGGGAGTGGAGATACGCAGTATTTT.

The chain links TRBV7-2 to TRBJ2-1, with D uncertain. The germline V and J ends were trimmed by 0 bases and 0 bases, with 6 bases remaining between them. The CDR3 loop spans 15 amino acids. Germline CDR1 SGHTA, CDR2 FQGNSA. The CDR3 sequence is CASSLAASSYNEQFF. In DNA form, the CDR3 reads TGTGCCAGCAGCTTAGCCGCGAGCTCCTACAATGAGCAGTTCTTC.

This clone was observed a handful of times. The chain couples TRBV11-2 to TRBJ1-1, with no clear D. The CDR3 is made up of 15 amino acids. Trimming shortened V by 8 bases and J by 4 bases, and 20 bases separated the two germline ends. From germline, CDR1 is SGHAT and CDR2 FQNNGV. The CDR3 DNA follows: TGTGCCAGCCGGGATCCGAGGGAGGTCCTCACTGAAGCTTTCTTT. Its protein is CASRDPREVLTEAFF.

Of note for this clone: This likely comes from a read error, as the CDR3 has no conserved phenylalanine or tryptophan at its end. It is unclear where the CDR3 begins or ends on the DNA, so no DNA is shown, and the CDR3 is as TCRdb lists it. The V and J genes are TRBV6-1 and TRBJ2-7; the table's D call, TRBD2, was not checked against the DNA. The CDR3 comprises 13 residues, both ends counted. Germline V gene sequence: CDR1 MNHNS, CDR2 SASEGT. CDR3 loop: CASSEGGLAGYPS.

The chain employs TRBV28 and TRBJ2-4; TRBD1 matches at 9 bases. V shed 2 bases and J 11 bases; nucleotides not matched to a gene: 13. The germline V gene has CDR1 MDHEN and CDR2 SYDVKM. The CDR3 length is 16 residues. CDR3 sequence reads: CASSLSRDREEGVQYF. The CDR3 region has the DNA TGTGCCAGCAGTTTAAGCCGGGACAGGGAGGAAGGAGTTCAGTACTTC.

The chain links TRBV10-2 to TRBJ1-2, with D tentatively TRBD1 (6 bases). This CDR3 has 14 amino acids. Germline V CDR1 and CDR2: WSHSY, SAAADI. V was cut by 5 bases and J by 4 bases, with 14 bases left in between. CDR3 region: CASSPRTATYGYTF. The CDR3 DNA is TGCGCCAGCAGTCCTCGGACAGCCACCTATGGCTACACCTTC.

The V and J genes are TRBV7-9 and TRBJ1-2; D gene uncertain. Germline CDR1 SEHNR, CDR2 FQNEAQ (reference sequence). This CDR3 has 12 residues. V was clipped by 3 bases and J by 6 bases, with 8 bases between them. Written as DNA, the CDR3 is TGTGCCAGCAGCTTGTCCGGGAATGGCTACACCTTC. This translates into CASSLSGNGYTF.

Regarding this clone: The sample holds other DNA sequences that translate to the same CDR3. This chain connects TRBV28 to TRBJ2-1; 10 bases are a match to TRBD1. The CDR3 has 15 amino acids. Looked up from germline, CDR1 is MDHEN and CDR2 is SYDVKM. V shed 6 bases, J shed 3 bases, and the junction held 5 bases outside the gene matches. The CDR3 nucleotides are TGTGCCAGCAGCCCGGACAGGGGGATCTACAATGAGCAGTTCTTC. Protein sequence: CASSPDRGIYNEQFF. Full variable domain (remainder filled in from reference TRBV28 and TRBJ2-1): DVKVTQSSRYLVKRTGEKVFLECVQDMDHENMFWYRQDPGLGLRLIYFSYDVKMKEKGDIPEGYSVSREKKERFSLILESASTNQTSMYLCASSPDRGIYNEQFFGPGTRLTVL.

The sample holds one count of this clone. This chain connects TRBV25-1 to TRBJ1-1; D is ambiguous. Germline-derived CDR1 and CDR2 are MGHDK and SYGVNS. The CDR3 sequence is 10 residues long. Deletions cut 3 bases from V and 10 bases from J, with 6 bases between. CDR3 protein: CASSDSVAFF. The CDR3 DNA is TGTGCCAGCAGTGACTCCGTAGCTTTCTTT.

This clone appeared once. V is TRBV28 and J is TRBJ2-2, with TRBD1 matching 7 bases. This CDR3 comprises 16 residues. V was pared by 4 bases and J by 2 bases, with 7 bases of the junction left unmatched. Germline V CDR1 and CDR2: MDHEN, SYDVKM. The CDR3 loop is CASSSSGTDNTGELFF. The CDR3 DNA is TGTGCCAGCAGTTCCTCCGGGACAGATAACACCGGGGAGCTGTTTTTT.

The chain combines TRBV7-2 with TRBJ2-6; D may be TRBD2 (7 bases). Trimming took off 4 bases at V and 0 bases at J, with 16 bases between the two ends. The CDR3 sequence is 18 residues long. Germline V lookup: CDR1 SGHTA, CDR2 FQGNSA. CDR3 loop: CASSSPTGGSSGANVLTF. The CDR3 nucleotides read TGTGCCAGCAGCTCCCCGACAGGCGGGAGCTCTGGGGCCAACGTCCTGACTTTC.

The CDR3 reads CASSPEGAKNTEAFF. CDR3 nucleotides: TGTGCCAGCTCACCTGAAGGGGCCAAGAACACTGAAGCTTTCTTT. The chain links TRBV18 to TRBJ1-1, with D possibly being TRBD1 (5 bases). V was cut by 3 bases and J by 1 base, with 12 bases left in between. From germline, CDR1 is KGHSH and CDR2 LQKENI. The CDR3 contains 15 residues.

The CDR3 protein is CARTRIWEQYF. The CDR3 DNA sequence: TGTGCCAGAACGCGGATCTGGGAGCAGTACTTC. This chain joins TRBV5-3 and TRBJ2-7; D unresolved. TRBV5-3 carries the ORF label, with uncertain function. CDR3 length: 11 amino acids. V shed 6 bases and J shed 7 bases, with 11 bases lying between them.

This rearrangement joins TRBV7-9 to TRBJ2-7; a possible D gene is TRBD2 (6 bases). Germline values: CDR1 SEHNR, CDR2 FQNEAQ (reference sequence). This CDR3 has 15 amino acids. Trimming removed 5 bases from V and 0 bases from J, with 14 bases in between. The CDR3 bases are TGTGCCAGCAGCCGCGGGACCTCGAGCTCCTACGAGCAGTACTTC. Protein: CASSRGTSSSYEQYF.

CDR3 in amino acids: CASSLAGQGSSGANVLTF. The CDR3 nucleotides read TGCGCCAGCAGCTTGGCAGGACAGGGAAGCTCTGGGGCCAACGTCCTGACTTTC. The chain recombines TRBV5-1 with TRBJ2-6; 8 nucleotides match TRBD1. J gave up 0 bases and V 0 bases, and 5 bases lay outside the gene matches. Germline loops: CDR1 SGHRS, CDR2 YFSETQ. The CDR3 has 18 amino acids.

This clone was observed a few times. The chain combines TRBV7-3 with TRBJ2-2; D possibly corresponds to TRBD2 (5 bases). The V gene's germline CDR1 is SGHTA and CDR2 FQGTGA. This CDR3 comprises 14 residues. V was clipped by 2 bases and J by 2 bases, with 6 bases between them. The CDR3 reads CASSLDYNTGELFF. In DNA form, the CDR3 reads TGTGCCAGCAGCTTAGACTACAACACCGGGGAGCTGTTTTTT.

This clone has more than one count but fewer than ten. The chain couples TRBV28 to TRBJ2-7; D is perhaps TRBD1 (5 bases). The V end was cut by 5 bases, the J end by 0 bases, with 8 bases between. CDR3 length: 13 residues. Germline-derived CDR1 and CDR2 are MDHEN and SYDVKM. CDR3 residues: CASSPTASYEQYF. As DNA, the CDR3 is TGTGCCAGCAGTCCGACAGCCTCCTACGAGCAGTACTTC.

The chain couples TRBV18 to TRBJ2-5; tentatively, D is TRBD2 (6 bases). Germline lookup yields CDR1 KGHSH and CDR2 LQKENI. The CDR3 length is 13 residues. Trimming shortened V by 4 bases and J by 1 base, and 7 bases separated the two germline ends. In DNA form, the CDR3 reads TGTGCCAGCTCACTTAGCGGCCAAGAGACCCAGTACTTC. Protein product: CASSLSGQETQYF.